The source of this T cell receptor (beta chain) is a study of T cell repertoires in cytomegalovirus infection (dated by TCRdb to the late 2010s). About the study as a whole: Peptide stimulations targeted recently identified HLA-C-restricted CMV epitopes, whose presentation resists viral immunomodulation, together with well-studied HLA-B-restricted epitopes. Donor HLA type was relevant to the analysis, because carriage of CMV infection together with the matching HLA type was indicated by public TCR beta signatures. Study-wide conclusions, independent of this receptor: The ex vivo response was dominated by HLA-C-restricted CMV-specific TCR beta clonotypes, which also provided the single most frequent clonotype in two of eight donors. Cumulative frequency of public TCR beta family members discriminated carriers of CMV infection plus the relevant HLA type in this cohort and an independent approximately 370-donor cohort.

Sequencing relied on an Illumina HiSeq 1500. TCRdb reran the public reads through fastp at Q25 and MiXCR, keeping productive beta chains. Under each unique CDR3 protein, matching rows form one entry showing the most common genes and DNA. The sample records about 310,000 distinct CDR3 sequences, 20% to 25% of which are singletons. The ten most abundant clones make up roughly 14% of the sample. A word on this clonotype: It lacks a known antigen. Per-base quality was not reported, and no clone a single base away is much larger than it.

The sample's treatment or condition label, decoded: in vitro stimulation with specific CMV peptide epitopes to enrich CMV-specific T cells. V lost 5 bases and J lost 1 base, and the count of bases not matched to a germline gene is 8. The CDR3, cysteine through phenylalanine, is 16 amino acids long. Solely the CDR3 DNA is kept, with 48 bases framed from the first base. CDR1 LNHDA and CDR2 SQIVND were looked up in the germline V gene (reference sequence). This chain joins TRBV19 to TRBJ2-7, with TRBD1 identical over 10 junction bases. This sequence originates from a human donor in good health (CMV status not recorded). Some clones in this sample may be carry-over from other donors' samples. Here the sequenced sample was cultured PBMCs, taken from culture after CMV antigen stimulation. The DNA is TGTGCCAGTAGTCCATACGACAGGGGGCTATCCTACGAGCAGTACTTC. Its translation reads: CASSPYDRGLSYEQYF.